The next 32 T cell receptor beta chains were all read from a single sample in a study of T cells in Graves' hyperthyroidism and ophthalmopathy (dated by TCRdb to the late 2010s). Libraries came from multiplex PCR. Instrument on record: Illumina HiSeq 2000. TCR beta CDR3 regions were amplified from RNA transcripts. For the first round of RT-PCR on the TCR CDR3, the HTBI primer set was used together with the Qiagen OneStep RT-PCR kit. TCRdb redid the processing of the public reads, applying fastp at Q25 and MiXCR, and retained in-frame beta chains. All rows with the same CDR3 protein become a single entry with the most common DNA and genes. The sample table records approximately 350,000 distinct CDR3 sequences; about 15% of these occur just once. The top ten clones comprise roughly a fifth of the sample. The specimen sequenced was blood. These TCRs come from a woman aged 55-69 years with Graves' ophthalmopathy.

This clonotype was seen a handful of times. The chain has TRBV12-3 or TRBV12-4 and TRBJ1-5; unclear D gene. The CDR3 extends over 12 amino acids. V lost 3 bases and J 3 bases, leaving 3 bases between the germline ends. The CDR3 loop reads CASSFFNQPQHF. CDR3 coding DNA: TGTGCCAGCAGTTTCTTCAATCAGCCCCAGCATTTT.

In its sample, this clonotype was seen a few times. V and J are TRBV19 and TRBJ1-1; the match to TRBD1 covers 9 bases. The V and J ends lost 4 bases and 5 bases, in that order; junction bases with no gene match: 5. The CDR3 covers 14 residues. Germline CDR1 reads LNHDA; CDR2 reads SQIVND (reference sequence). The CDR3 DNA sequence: TGTGCCAGTAGTACACAGGGGGCGCGGACTGAAGCTTTCTTT. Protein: CASSTQGARTEAFF.

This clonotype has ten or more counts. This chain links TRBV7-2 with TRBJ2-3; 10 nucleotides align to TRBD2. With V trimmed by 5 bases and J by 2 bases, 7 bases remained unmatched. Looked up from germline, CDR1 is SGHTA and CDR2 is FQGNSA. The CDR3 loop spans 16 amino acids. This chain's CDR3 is CASSRHSGGPTDTQYF. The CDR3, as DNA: TGTGCCAGCAGCAGGCATAGCGGGGGGCCCACAGATACGCAGTATTTT.

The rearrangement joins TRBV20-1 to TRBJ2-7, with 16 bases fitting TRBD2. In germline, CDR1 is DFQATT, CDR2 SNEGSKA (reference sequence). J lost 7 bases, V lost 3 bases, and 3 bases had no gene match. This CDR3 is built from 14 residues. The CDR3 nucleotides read TGCAGTGCTAGTTTGGGACTAGCGGGAGGGGAGCAGTACTTC. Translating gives CSASLGLAGGEQYF.

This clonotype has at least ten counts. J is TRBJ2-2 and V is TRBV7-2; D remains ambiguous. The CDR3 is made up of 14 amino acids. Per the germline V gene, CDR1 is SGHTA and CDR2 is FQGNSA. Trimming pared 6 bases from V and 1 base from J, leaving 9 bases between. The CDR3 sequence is CASRLLLNTGELFF. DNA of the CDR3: TGTGCCAGCAGGTTACTTTTGAACACCGGGGAGCTGTTTTTT.

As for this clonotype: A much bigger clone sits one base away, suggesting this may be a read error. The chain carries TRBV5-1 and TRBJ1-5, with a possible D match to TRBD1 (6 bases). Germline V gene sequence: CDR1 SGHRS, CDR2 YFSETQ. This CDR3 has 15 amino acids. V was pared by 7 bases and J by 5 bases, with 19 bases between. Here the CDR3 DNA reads TGCGCCAGCGGCATATCCGGGACAACCCATCAGCCCCAGCATTTT. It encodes CASGISGTTHQPQHF. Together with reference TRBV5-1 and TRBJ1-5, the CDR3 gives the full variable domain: KAGVTQTPRYLIKTRGQQVTLSCSPISGHRSVSWYQQTPGQGLQFLFEYFSETQRNKGNFPGRFSGRQFSNSRSEMNVSTLELGDSALYLCASGISGTTHQPQHFGDGTRLSIL.

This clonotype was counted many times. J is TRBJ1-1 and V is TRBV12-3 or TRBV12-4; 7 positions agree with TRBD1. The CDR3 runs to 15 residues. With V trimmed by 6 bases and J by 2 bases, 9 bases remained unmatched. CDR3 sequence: CASRSLTGTNTEAFF. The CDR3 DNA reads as TGTGCCAGCAGGTCCCTGACAGGGACCAACACTGAAGCTTTCTTT.

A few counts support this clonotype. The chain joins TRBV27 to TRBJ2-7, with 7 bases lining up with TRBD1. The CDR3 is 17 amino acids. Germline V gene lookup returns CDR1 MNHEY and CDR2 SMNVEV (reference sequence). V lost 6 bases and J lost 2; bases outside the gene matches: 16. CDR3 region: CASRMRGQRPSPYEQYF. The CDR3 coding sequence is TGTGCCAGCAGAATGAGGGGGCAGCGGCCTTCACCCTACGAGCAGTACTTC.

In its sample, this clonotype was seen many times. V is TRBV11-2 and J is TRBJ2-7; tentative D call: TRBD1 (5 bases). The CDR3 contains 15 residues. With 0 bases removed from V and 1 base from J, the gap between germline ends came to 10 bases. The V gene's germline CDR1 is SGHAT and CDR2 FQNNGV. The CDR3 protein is CASSLEGGASYEQYF. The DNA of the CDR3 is TGTGCCAGCAGCTTAGAGGGTGGGGCTTCCTACGAGCAGTACTTC.

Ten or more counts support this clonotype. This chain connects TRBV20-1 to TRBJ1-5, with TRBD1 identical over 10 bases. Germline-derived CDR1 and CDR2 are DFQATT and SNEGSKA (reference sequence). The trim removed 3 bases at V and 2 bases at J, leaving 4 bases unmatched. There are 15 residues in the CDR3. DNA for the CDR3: TGCAGTGCTAGGACCGGGACAGGGGGCAATCAGCCCCAGCATTTT. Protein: CSARTGTGGNQPQHF.

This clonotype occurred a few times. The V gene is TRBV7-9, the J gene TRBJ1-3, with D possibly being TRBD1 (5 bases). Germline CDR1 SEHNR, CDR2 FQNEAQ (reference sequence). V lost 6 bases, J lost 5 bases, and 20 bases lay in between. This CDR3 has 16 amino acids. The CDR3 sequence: CASSHAVGQKRNTIYF. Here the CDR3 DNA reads TGTGCCAGCAGTCACGCCGTGGGGCAGAAGAGAAACACCATATATTTT.

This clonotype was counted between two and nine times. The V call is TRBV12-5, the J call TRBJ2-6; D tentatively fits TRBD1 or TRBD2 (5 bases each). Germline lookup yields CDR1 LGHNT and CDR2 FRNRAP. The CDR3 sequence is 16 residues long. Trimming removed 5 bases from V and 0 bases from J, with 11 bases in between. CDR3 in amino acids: CASGPGRTSGANVLTF. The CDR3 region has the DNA TGTGCTAGTGGTCCGGGACGGACCTCTGGGGCCAACGTCCTGACTTTC. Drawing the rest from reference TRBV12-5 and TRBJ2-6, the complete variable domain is DARVTQTPRHKVTEMGQEVTMRCQPILGHNTVFWYRQTMMQGLELLAYFRNRAPLDDSGMPKDRFSAEMPDATLATLKIQPSEPRDSAVYFCASGPGRTSGANVLTFGAGSRLTVL.

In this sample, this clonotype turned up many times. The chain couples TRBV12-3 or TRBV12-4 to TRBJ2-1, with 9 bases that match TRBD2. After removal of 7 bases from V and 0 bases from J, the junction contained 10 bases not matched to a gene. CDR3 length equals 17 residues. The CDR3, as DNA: TGTGCCAGCACTTTCTTTAGCGGGAGCTTCTCCTACAATGAGCAGTTCTTC. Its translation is CASTFFSGSFSYNEQFF.

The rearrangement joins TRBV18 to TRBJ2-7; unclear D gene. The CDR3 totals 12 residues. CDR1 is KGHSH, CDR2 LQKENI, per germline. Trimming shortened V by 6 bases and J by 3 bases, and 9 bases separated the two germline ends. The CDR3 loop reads CASSPQSYEQYF. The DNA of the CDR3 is TGTGCCAGCTCCCCGCAGAGCTACGAGCAGTACTTC.

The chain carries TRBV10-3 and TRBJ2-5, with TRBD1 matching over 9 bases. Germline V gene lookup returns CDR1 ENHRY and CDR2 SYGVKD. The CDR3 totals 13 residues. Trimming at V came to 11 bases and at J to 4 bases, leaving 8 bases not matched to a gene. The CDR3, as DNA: TGTGCCGTGGGGACAGGGAGGGGAGAGACCCAGTACTTC. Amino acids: CAVGTGRGETQYF.

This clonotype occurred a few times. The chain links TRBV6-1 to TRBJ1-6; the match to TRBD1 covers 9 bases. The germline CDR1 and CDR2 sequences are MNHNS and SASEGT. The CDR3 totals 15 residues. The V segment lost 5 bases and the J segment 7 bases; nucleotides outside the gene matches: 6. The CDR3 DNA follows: TGTGCCAGCAGTACCACAGGGGGCAAGAATTCACCCCTCCACTTT. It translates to CASSTTGGKNSPLHF.

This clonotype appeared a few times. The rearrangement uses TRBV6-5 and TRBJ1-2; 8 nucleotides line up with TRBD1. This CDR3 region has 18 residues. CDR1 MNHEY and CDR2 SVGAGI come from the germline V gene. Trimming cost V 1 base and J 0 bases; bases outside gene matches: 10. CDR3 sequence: CASSYFVHRGRANYGYTF. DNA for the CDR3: TGTGCCAGCAGTTACTTCGTGCACAGGGGGAGAGCTAACTATGGCTACACCTTC.

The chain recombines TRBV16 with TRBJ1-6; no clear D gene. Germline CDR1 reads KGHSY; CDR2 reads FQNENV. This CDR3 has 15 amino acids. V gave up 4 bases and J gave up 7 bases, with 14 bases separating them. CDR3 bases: TGTGCCAGCAGCCCTGGTGGATCCAGGAATTCACCCCTCCACTTT. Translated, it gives CASSPGGSRNSPLHF.

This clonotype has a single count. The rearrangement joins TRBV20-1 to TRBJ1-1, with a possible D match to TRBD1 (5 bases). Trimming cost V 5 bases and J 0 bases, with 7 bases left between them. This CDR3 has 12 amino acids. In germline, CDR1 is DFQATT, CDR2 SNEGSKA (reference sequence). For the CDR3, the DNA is TGCAGTGCTGCACAGGTGAACACTGAAGCTTTCTTT. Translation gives CSAAQVNTEAFF.

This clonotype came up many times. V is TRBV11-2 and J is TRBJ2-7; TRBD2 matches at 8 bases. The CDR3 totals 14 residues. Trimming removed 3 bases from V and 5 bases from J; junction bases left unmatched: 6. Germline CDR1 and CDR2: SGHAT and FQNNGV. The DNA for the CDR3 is TGTGCCAGCAGCTTCCAGCGGGAGATCCACGAGCAGTACTTC. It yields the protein CASSFQREIHEQYF.

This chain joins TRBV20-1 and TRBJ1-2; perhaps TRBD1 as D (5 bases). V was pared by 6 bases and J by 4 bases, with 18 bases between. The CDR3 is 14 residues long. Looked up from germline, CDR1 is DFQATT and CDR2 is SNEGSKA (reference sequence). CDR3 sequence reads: CSAEGAGLIYGYTF. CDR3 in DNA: TGCAGTGCGGAAGGGGCAGGGCTTATCTATGGCTACACCTTC.

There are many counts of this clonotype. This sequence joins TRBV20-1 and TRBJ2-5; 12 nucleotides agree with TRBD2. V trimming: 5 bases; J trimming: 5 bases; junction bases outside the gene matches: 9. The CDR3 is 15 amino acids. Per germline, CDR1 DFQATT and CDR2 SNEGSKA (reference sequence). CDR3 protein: CSASTSGRGGETQYF. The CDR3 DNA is TGCAGTGCTTCGACTAGCGGGAGAGGGGGGGAGACCCAGTACTTC.

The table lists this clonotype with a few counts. CDR3 coding DNA: TGCGCCAGCAGCCAAGATTTTCCAGGGTCCCTAGCGGGAGCGAACAATGAGCAGTTCTTC. Translation: CASSQDFPGSLAGANNEQFF. This chain links TRBV4-1 with TRBJ2-1; TRBD2 aligns across 10 bases. Germline values: CDR1 MGHRA, CDR2 YSYEKL. The CDR3 is made up of 20 amino acids. V gave up 0 bases and J gave up 5 bases; unmatched junction bases: 16.

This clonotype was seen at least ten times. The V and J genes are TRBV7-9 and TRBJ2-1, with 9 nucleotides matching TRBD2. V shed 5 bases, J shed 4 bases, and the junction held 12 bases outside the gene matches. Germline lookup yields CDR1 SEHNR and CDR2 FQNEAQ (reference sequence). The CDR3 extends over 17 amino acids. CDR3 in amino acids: CASSLRVAGVLYNEQFF. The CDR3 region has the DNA TGTGCCAGCAGCCTTAGGGTAGCGGGGGTTTTATACAATGAGCAGTTCTTC.

In nucleotides, the CDR3 is TGTGCCAGTAGTAACAAAGCGGGAGGGCGGCTCAATGAGCAGTTCTTC. It encodes CASSNKAGGRLNEQFF. This chain uses TRBV19 with TRBJ2-1; 10 bases are a match to TRBD2. CDR3 size: 16 residues. V dropped 4 bases and J dropped 6; count of bases not matched to a gene: 9. The V gene's germline CDR1 is LNHDA and CDR2 SQIVND (reference sequence).

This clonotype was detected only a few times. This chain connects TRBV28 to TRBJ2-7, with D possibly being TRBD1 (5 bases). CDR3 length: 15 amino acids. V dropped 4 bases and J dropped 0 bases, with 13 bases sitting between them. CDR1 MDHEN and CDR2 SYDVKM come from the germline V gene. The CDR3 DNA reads TGTGCCAGCAGTTACACAGGCCTCAGCTCCTACGAGCAGTACTTC. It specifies CASSYTGLSSYEQYF.

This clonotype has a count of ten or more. The CDR3: CATSRDPREGAYSRETQYF. CDR3 bases: TGTGCCACCAGCAGAGATCCCCGAGAAGGGGCCTACTCCAGAGAGACCCAGTACTTC. The chain recombines TRBV15 with TRBJ2-5; D perhaps matches TRBD1 (5 bases). The V end lost 0 bases, the J end lost 4 bases, and 24 bases lay between the germline ends. This CDR3 contains 19 residues. Per the germline V gene, CDR1 is LNHNV and CDR2 is YYDKDF (reference sequence).

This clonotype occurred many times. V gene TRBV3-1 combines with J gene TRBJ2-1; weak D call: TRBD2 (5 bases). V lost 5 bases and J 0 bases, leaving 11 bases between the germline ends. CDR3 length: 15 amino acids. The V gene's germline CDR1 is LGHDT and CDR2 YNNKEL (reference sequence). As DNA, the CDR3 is TGTGCCAGCAGCACCCTGGGGAGCTCCTACAATGAGCAGTTCTTC. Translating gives CASSTLGSSYNEQFF.

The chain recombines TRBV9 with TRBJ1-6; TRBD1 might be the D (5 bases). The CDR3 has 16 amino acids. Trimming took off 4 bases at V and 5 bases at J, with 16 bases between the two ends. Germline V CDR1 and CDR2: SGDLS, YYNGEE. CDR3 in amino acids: CASSLNSGLDNSPLHF. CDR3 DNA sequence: TGTGCCAGCAGCCTAAACTCAGGGTTGGATAATTCACCCCTCCACTTT.

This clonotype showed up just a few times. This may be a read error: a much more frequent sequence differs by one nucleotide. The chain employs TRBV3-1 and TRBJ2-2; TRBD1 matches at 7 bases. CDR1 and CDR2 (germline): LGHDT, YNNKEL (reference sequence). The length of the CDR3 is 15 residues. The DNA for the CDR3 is TGTGCCAGCAGCCCACAGACAGGGAACACCAGGGAGCTGTTTTTT. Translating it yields CASSPQTGNTRELFF.

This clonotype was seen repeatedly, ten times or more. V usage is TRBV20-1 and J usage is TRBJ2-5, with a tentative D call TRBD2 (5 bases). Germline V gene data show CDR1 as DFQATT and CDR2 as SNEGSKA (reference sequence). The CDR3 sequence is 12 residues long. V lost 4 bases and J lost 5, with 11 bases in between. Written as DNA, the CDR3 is TGCAGTGCTATGGCCCGGGGTGAGACCCAGTACTTC. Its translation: CSAMARGETQYF.

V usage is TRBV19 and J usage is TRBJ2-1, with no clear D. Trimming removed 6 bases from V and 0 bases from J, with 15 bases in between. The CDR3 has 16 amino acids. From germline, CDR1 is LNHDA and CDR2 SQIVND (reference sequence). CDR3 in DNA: TGTGCCAGTAGCCGCACCGTCGGCGGCTCCTACAATGAGCAGTTCTTC. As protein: CASSRTVGGSYNEQFF.